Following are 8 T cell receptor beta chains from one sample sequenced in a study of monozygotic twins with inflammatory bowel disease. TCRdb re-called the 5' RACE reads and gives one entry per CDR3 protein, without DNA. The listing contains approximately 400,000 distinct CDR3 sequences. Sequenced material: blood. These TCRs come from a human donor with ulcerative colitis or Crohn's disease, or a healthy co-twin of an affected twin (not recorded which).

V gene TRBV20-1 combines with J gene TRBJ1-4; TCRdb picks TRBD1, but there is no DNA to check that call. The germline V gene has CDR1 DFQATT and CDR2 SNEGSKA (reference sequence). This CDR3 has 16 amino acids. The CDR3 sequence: CSARDRRTELHEKLFF.

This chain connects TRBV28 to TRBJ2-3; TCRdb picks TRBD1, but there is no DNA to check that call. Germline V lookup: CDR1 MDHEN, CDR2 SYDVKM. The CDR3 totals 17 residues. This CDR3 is CASSRAPDSEGWGTQYF.

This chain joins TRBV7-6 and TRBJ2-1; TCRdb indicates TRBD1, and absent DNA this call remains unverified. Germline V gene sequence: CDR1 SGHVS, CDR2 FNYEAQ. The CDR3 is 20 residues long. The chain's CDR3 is CASSFPQDRGRVGTRNEQFF.

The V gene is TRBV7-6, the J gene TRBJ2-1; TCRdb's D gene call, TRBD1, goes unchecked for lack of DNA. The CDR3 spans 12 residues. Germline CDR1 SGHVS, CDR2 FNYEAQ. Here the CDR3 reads CASSLAGAEQFF. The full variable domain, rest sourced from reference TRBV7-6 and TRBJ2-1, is GAGVSQSPRYKVTKRGQDVALRCDPISGHVSLYWYRQALGQGPEFLTYFNYEAQQDKSGLPNDRFSAERPEGSISTLTIQRTEQRDSAMYRCASSLAGAEQFFGPGTRLTVL.

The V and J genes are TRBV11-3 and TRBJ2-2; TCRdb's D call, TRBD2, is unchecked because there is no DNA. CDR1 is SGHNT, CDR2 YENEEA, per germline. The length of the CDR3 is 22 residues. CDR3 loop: CASSLVPAKRLAGGANTGELFF.

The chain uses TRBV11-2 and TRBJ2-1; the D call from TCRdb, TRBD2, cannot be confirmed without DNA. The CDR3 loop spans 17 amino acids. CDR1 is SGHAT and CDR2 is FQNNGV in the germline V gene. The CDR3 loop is CASSPGLAGLSYNEQFF. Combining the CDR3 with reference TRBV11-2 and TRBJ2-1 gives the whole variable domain EAGVAQSPRYKIIEKRQSVAFWCNPISGHATLYWYQQILGQGPKLLIQFQNNGVVDDSQLPKDRFSAERLKGVDSTLKIQPAKLEDSAVYLCASSPGLAGLSYNEQFFGPGTRLTVL.

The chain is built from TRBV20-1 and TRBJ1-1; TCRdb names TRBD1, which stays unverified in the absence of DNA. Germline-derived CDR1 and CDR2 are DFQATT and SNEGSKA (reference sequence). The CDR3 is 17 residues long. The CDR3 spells CSTRATGGMALNTEAFF.

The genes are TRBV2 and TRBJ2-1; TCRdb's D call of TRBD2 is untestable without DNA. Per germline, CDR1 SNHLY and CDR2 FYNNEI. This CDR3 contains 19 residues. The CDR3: CASSEAGLAGGATYNEQFF.